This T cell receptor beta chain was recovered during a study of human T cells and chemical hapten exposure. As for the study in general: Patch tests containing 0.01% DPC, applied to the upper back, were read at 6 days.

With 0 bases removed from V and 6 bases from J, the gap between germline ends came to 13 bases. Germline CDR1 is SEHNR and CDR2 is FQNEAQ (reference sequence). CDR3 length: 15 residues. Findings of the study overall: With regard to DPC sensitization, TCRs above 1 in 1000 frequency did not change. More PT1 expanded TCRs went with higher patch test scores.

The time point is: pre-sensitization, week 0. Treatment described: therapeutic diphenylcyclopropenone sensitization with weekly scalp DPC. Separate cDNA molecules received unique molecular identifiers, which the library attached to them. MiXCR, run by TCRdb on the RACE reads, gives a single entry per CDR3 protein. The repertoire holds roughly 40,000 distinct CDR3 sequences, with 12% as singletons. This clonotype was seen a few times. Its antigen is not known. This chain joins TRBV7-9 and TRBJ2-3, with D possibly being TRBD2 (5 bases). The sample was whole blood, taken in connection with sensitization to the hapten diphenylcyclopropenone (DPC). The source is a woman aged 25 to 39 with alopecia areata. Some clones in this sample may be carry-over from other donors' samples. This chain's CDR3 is CASSLARAAADTQYF. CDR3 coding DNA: TGTGCCAGCAGCTTAGCGCGGGCCGCAGCCGATACGCAGTATTTT.